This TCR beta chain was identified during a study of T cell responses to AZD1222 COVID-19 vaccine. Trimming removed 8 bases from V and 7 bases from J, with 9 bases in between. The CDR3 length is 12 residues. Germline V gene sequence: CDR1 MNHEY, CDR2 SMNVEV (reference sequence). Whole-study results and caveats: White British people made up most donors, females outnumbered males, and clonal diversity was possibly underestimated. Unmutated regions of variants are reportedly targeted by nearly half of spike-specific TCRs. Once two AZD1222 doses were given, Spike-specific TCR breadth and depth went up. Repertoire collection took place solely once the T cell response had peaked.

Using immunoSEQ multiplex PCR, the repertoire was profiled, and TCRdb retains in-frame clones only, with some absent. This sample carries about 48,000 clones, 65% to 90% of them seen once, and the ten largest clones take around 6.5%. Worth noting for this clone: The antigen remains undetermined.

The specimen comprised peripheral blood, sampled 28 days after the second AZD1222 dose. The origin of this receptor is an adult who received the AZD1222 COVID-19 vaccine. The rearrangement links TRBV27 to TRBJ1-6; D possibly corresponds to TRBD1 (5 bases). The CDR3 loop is CASGTSNSPLHF. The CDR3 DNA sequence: TGTGCCAGCGGGACTTCGAATTCACCCCTCCACTTT.